Listed below are T cell receptor beta chains from one sample, sequenced in a study of monozygotic twins with inflammatory bowel disease. For each CDR3 protein, TCRdb gives one entry from its re-call of the 5' RACE reads, without DNA. The sample holds approximately 420,000 distinct CDR3 sequences. Sequencing was carried out using blood. The receptors derive from a human donor with ulcerative colitis or Crohn's disease, or a healthy co-twin of an affected twin (not recorded which). The CDR3 runs from the conserved cysteine through the conserved F or W.

J gene,V gene,CDR3 protein
TRBJ2-2,TRBV7-2,CASSRQGVLAGELFF
TRBJ1-1,TRBV19,CASSQRTVNTEAFF
TRBJ1-1,TRBV3-1,CASSLIGGGGTEAFF
TRBJ2-1,TRBV6-1,CASGEWEAYNEQFF
TRBJ2-7,TRBV6-5,CASSYGIDATSYEQYF
TRBJ2-3,TRBV25-1,CASSEYARTDTQYF
TRBJ2-5,TRBV29-1,CSVGIGETQYF
TRBJ2-5,TRBV5-6,CASSLAGGAWETQYF
TRBJ1-1,TRBV7-9,CASSPVTGGNTEAFF
TRBJ2-7,TRBV5-1,CASSMTGARGEQYF
TRBJ1-3,TRBV6-1,CASITDGFTGNTIYF
TRBJ1-1,TRBV9,CASSVSGLLGDEAFF
TRBJ2-2,TRBV4-3,CASSQEWGEGTGELFF
TRBJ2-1,TRBV19,CASSDKYNEQFF
TRBJ2-2,TRBV4-3,CASSQRPGELFF
TRBJ2-3,TRBV7-2,CASSSLRTDTQYF
TRBJ1-1,TRBV5-1,CASSVSGTSTFF
TRBJ1-6,TRBV6-5,CASSYRGQSPLHF
TRBJ2-3,TRBV10-3,CAISEVAGGRTDTQYF
TRBJ2-4,TRBV10-2,CASSEGRSGNIQYF
TRBJ2-1,TRBV9,CASSGIAGGYNEQFF
TRBJ2-7,TRBV18,CASSPGLIYEQYF
TRBJ1-6,TRBV7-9,CASSQYSRNSPLHF
TRBJ2-7,TRBV6-1,CASSRVAGGPYEQYF
TRBJ2-2,TRBV7-9,CASSGNQGRSGELFF
TRBJ2-3,TRBV28,CASSLLAGPTDTQYF
TRBJ2-3,TRBV20-1,CSARRGITDTQYF
TRBJ2-2,TRBV7-9,CASNGGTGGGELFF
TRBJ2-2,TRBV4-3,CASSQDNTGELFF
TRBJ2-2,TRBV29-1,CSVDGLAGNTGERFF
TRBJ2-7,TRBV29-1,CSVSRTSSSYEQYF
TRBJ2-5,TRBV6-2/TRBV6-3,CASTYGPRRASETQYF
TRBJ2-1,TRBV5-1,CASSPTSGRINEQFF
TRBJ2-3,TRBV7-3,CASSLSREGPDTQYF
TRBJ2-2,TRBV6-5,CASSSVSGRNSAGELFF
TRBJ1-2,TRBV28,CASSLSLGANYGYTF
TRBJ2-2,TRBV15,CATSRVTGRTGELFF
TRBJ1-6,TRBV5-1,CASSLDSVGRYSPLHF
TRBJ2-1,TRBV5-1,CASSLYPGGARVNEQFF
TRBJ2-2,TRBV5-1,CASSFSRSNTGELFF
TRBJ2-1,TRBV5-1,CASSLAPALGGANEQFF
TRBJ2-1,TRBV5-1,CASSFWSGVNEQFF
TRBJ1-1,TRBV5-4,CASRLKPREAAFF
TRBJ2-1,TRBV20-1,CSARAPRTSGRAGVWGNEQFF
TRBJ2-7,TRBV12-2,CASRLARLAPSRDSEQYF
TRBJ1-2,TRBV5-1,CASQGQGATYGYTF
TRBJ2-3,TRBV20-1,CSTRDRVTDTQYF
TRBJ2-7,TRBV20-1,CSARGQAGYEQYF
TRBJ1-5,TRBV2,CASHPGGGQPQHF
TRBJ2-4,TRBV28,CASSPKLAKNIQYF
TRBJ2-7,TRBV5-5,CASSLGGSGNYEQYF
TRBJ1-5,TRBV6-6,CATQKGNSNQPQHF
TRBJ1-2,TRBV7-9,CASSPDRRDYGYTF
TRBJ1-1,TRBV5-1,CASSSTGVSNTEAFF
TRBJ2-1,TRBV3-1,CASSPPGVNEQFF
TRBJ1-6,TRBV5-4,CASSLDRVGNSPLHF
TRBJ2-7,TRBV7-2,CASSLGQPLYEQYF
TRBJ1-5,TRBV6-2/TRBV6-3,CATCRVSNQPQHF
TRBJ2-5,TRBV5-1,CASSLSGLAQETQYF